Below are 19 T cell receptor beta chains sequenced from a single sample in a study of blood T cells in healthy people across ages. A second PCR, run for about 7 to 11 cycles, used a sample-barcoded 5' primer plus a J-beta primer mix. Using its own MiXCR run on the 5' RACE reads, TCRdb lists one record per CDR3 protein. The sample includes about 1.8 million distinct CDR3 sequences, around 50% of them seen just once. Input material: blood. These TCRs come from a middle-aged woman in good health.

The CDR3 nucleotides read TGTGCCAGCAGTTTAGCCTCATTGGGGGCCAAGCAGTACTTC. Its translation: CASSLASLGAKQYF. The J gene is TRBJ2-5, the V gene TRBV12-3 or TRBV12-4, with D possibly being TRBD1 (6 bases). The CDR3 has 14 amino acids. V was shortened by 0 bases and J by 11 bases, with 16 bases between the two germline ends.

The chain uses TRBV11-1 and TRBJ2-1, with 11 bases fitting TRBD1. The CDR3 is made up of 15 amino acids. Losses at the gene ends were 6 bases for V and 5 bases for J; bases not matched to a gene: 6. Per the germline V gene, CDR1 is SGHAT and CDR2 is FQDESV (reference sequence). CDR3 bases: TGTGCCAGCAGACGCGGGGGACAGGGGGACAATGAGCAGTTCTTC. It encodes CASRRGGQGDNEQFF.

This chain links TRBV12-3 or TRBV12-4 with TRBJ2-3, with no clear D. This CDR3 comprises 14 residues. The V end lost 7 bases, the J end lost 0 bases, and 11 bases lay between the germline ends. The CDR3 protein is CASTIHMSTDTQYF. The CDR3 region has the DNA TGTGCCAGCACCATTCACATGAGCACAGATACGCAGTATTTT.

V and J are TRBV20-1 and TRBJ2-1; 7 nucleotides line up with TRBD2. Germline loops: CDR1 DFQATT, CDR2 SNEGSKA (reference sequence). V shed 1 base and J 1 base; nucleotides not matched to a gene: 4. This CDR3 region has 15 residues. CDR3 loop: CSARANGGSYNEQFF. Written as DNA, the CDR3 is TGCAGTGCTAGAGCTAACGGGGGGTCCTACAATGAGCAGTTCTTC.

The chain employs TRBV9 and TRBJ2-3; D is ambiguous. The CDR3 is 14 amino acids. Germline assignment: CDR1 SGDLS and CDR2 YYNGEE. V lost 2 bases and J 2 bases, leaving 9 bases between the germline ends. CDR3 nucleotide sequence: TGTGCCAGCAGCGTTTTTCCGAACACAGATACGCAGTATTTT. The encoded protein is CASSVFPNTDTQYF.

This clonotype appeared a few times. V is TRBV29-1 and J is TRBJ2-7; perhaps TRBD2 as D (7 bases). Trimming removed 7 bases at V and 1 base at J, with 14 bases between. Germline assignment: CDR1 SQVTM and CDR2 ANQGSEA. The CDR3 contains 13 residues. The CDR3 sequence is CSAQGRGSYEQYF. The CDR3 DNA sequence: TGCAGCGCTCAGGGGAGGGGGTCCTACGAGCAGTACTTC.

The rearrangement joins TRBV5-1 to TRBJ2-3; 7 bases agree with TRBD2. Germline CDR1 is SGHRS and CDR2 is YFSETQ. The CDR3 sequence is 16 residues long. Unmatched junction bases numbered 6, after V lost 1 base and J lost 1 base. CDR3: CASSLSPSGGTDTQYF. In DNA form, the CDR3 reads TGCGCCAGCAGCTTGTCTCCCAGCGGGGGCACAGATACGCAGTATTTT.

The genes are TRBV7-2 and TRBJ1-2, with no clear D. The CDR3 sequence is 14 residues long. Germline lookup yields CDR1 SGHTA and CDR2 FQGNSA. Trimming stripped 0 bases from V and 7 bases from J, with 12 bases between. CDR3 sequence reads: CASSLAETLSGYTF. In DNA, the CDR3 is TGTGCCAGCAGCTTAGCAGAGACCCTTTCTGGCTACACCTTC.

This clonotype has a single count. The rearrangement uses TRBV20-1 and TRBJ2-3; TRBD2 matches 9 bases. The germline CDR1 and CDR2 sequences are DFQATT and SNEGSKA (reference sequence). J was trimmed by 0 bases and V by 2 bases; bases with no gene match: 6. CDR3 length: 16 amino acids. The CDR3 is CSARSLAGPSTDTQYF. CDR3 nucleotide sequence: TGCAGTGCTAGATCGCTAGCGGGGCCAAGCACAGATACGCAGTATTTT.

This chain joins TRBV4-3 and TRBJ2-1, with a possible D match to TRBD1 (6 bases). The J call may not be correct, given that the DNA end is closer to TRBJ2-7. Per the germline V gene, CDR1 is LGHNA and CDR2 is YSLEER. The CDR3 extends over 16 amino acids. The DNA for the CDR3 is TGCGCCAGCAGCCAAGGTGGAACAGGCCAGGGGTACGAGCAGTACTTC. Its protein product is CASSQGGTGQGYEQYF.

This clonotype was found a few times. The chain couples TRBV27 to TRBJ2-7; 8 bases align to TRBD1. V lost 4 bases and J lost 0; bases outside the gene matches: 14. CDR1 MNHEY and CDR2 SMNVEV come from the germline V gene (reference sequence). The CDR3 loop spans 18 amino acids. The CDR3 spells CASSSRAGQEQFSYEQYF. The CDR3, as DNA: TGTGCCAGCAGTTCCCGGGCGGGACAGGAACAATTCTCCTACGAGCAGTACTTC.

The V and J genes are TRBV25-1 and TRBJ2-1; 7 nucleotides match TRBD2. CDR3 length equals 16 residues. Germline V gene lookup returns CDR1 MGHDK and CDR2 SYGVNS. With 2 bases clipped from V and 2 bases from J, the junction kept 6 bases outside the gene matches. CDR3 DNA sequence: TGTGCCAGCAGTGAAACGTCCGGGGGGACCTACAATGAGCAGTTCTTC. This codes for CASSETSGGTYNEQFF.

The genes are TRBV7-9 and TRBJ1-2; possible D gene TRBD1, 5 bases. The V gene lost 7 bases and the J gene lost 5 bases, with 23 bases spanning the gap. CDR1 is SEHNR and CDR2 is FQNEAQ in the germline V gene (reference sequence). CDR3 length: 16 residues. This CDR3 reads CASTTGVEGLSYGYTF. CDR3 coding DNA: TGTGCCAGCACCACGGGGGTGGAGGGCCTAAGTTATGGCTACACCTTC. Looking up the rest from reference TRBV7-9 and TRBJ1-2 gives the full variable domain: DTGVSQNPRHKITKRGQNVTFRCDPISEHNRLYWYRQTLGQGPEFLTYFQNEAQLEKSRLLSDRFSAERPKGSFSTLEIQRTEQGDSAMYLCASTTGVEGLSYGYTFGSGTRLTVV.

V and J are TRBV9 and TRBJ2-1, with 9 positions matching TRBD2. CDR1 is SGDLS, CDR2 YYNGEE, per germline. After removal of 2 bases from V and 8 bases from J, the junction contained 5 bases not matched to a gene. This CDR3 comprises 14 residues. The CDR3 coding sequence is TGTGCCAGCAGCGTCCTAGCGGGGACCGATGAGCAGTTCTTC. Translating it yields CASSVLAGTDEQFF. Full variable domain (rest looked up from reference TRBV9 and TRBJ2-1): DSGVTQTPKHLITATGQRVTLRCSPRSGDLSVYWYQQSLDQGLQFLIQYYNGEERAKGNILERFSAQQFPDLHSELNLSSLELGDSALYFCASSVLAGTDEQFFGPGTRLTVL.

The rearrangement uses TRBV27 and TRBJ2-3; D is unresolved. The CDR3 consists of 18 residues. Deletions cut 1 base from V and 1 base from J, with 18 bases between. Germline loops: CDR1 MNHEY, CDR2 SMNVEV (reference sequence). The CDR3 DNA reads TGTGCCAGCAGTTTATGGGGTTCGATTAGATTGGGCACAGATACGCAGTATTTT. Protein: CASSLWGSIRLGTDTQYF.

With respect to this clonotype: At one boundary the junction diverges from the germline segment, which might be a read error. The chain joins TRBV20-1 to TRBJ2-7, with D unresolved. This CDR3 has 14 amino acids. Looked up from germline, CDR1 is DFQATT and CDR2 is SNEGSKA (reference sequence). In DNA, the CDR3 is TGCAGTGCTAGGGGTCTCGAAGGAACTTACGGGCAGTACTTC. Encoded protein: CSARGLEGTYGQYF.

The chain joins TRBV5-1 to TRBJ1-6, with D possibly being TRBD1 (5 bases). Trimming left V 5 bases short and J 10 bases short, with 22 bases between. Germline CDR1 reads SGHRS; CDR2 reads YFSETQ. The CDR3 consists of 16 residues. The CDR3 spells CASSTMPGDGLSPLHF. DNA of the CDR3: TGCGCCAGCAGTACCATGCCGGGGGATGGATTGTCACCCCTCCACTTT.

The chain combines TRBV20-1 with TRBJ2-1; 10 nucleotides align to TRBD2. The length of the CDR3 is 15 residues. Trimming at V came to 8 bases and at J to 9 bases, leaving 16 bases not matched to a gene. Germline V lookup: CDR1 DFQATT, CDR2 SNEGSKA (reference sequence). This chain's CDR3 is CSPYSGGDFTTEQFF. The CDR3 coding sequence is TGCAGTCCATACAGCGGGGGGGATTTTACGACTGAGCAGTTCTTC.

This clonotype was seen just once. The V call is TRBV6-5, the J call TRBJ2-3; the match to TRBD2 covers 7 bases. CDR3 size: 15 residues. Germline values: CDR1 MNHEY, CDR2 SVGAGI. V lost 2 bases to trimming and J lost 3 bases; unmatched junction nucleotides: 5. CDR3 sequence (DNA): TGTGCCAGCAGTTACGGGAGGGGCAGGACAGATACGCAGTATTTT. Amino acids: CASSYGRGRTDTQYF.